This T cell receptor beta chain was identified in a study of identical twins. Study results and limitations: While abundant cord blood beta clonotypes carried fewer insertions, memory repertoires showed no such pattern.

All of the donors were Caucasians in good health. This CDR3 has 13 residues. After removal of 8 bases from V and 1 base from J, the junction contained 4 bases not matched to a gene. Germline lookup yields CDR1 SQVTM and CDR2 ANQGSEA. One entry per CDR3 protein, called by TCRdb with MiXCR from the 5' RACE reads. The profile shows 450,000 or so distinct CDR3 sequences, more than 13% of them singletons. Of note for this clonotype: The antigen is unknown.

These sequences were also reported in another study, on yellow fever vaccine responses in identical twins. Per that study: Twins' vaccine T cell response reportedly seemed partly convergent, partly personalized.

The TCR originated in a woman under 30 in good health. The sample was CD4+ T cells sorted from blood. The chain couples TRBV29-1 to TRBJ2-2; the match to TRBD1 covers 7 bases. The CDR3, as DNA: TGCAGCTCGACAGGGATGAACACCGGGGAGCTGTTTTTT. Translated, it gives CSSTGMNTGELFF.